Following are 5 T cell receptor beta chains from one sample sequenced in a study of T-cell memory formation after mild COVID-19. One entry per CDR3 protein, called by TCRdb with MiXCR from the 5' RACE reads. The sample yields 110,000 to 150,000 distinct CDR3 sequences, approximately 25% seen once. The specimen sequenced was PBMCs or a T cell subset sorted from them (not recorded which). The receptors stem from an adult woman who had mild COVID-19 (a few samples of this study predate the infection). Cell type and time point are not known.

This clonotype was counted a few times. The rearrangement uses TRBV7-9 and TRBJ1-1; 7 bases align to TRBD1. With V trimmed by 5 bases and J by 3 bases, 6 bases remained unmatched. This CDR3 contains 14 residues. The germline V gene encodes CDR1 SEHNR and CDR2 FQNEAQ (reference sequence). The CDR3 DNA is TGTGCCAGCAGCGCAGGGGGTTCGGACACTGAAGCTTTCTTT. This sequence encodes CASSAGGSDTEAFF.

This sequence joins TRBV3-1 and TRBJ1-2; 9 positions agree with TRBD1. The ends lost 1 base at V and 0 bases at J; junction bases unmatched: 9. This CDR3 contains 18 residues. CDR1 is LGHDT and CDR2 is YNNKEL in the germline V gene (reference sequence). The CDR3 coding sequence is TGTGCCAGCAGCCAAGTCTTAGGACAGGGGCCCGCTAACTATGGCTACACCTTC. It is translated as CASSQVLGQGPANYGYTF.

The chain's CDR3 is CASSERQENSPLHF. Here the CDR3 DNA reads TGTGCCAGCAGTGAAAGGCAGGAGAATTCACCCCTCCACTTT. V gene TRBV6-1 combines with J gene TRBJ1-6; D gene unclear. CDR3 length equals 14 residues. CDR1 and CDR2 (germline): MNHNS, SASEGT. The V and J ends lost 2 bases and 7 bases respectively, with 9 bases between them.

V and J are TRBV6-6 and TRBJ2-7, with D perhaps matching TRBD2 (6 bases). Between the trimmed V and J ends, which lost 2 bases and 5 bases, there was a span of 43 bases. Germline assignment: CDR1 MNHNY and CDR2 SVGAGI (reference sequence). The CDR3 spans 24 residues. CDR3 DNA sequence: TGTGCCAGCAGTTACACCGGTCCTTCTCTGGGAGGACTTCCCACGAGGCTAGCAGACCACGAGCAGTACTTC. Translated: CASSYTGPSLGGLPTRLADHEQYF.

The chain links TRBV4-1 to TRBJ2-7, with 10 bases fitting TRBD2. V trimming: 1 base; J trimming: 3 bases; junction bases outside the gene matches: 0. Per the germline V gene, CDR1 is MGHRA and CDR2 is YSYEKL. This CDR3 contains 14 residues. CDR3 in amino acids: CASSQASGSYEQYF. The CDR3 DNA sequence: TGCGCCAGCAGCCAAGCTAGCGGGAGCTACGAGCAGTACTTC.